The 23 T cell receptor beta chains in this list originate from one sample, sequenced in a study of persistence of HIV-infected CD4 T cells. Cells were stimulated with overlapping HIV-1 Gag 15-mer peptides. Memory cells lacking CD40L and CD69 with high CD45RO were sorted. Sequencing used immunoSEQ version 4 in survey mode. Repertoires were generated with immunoSEQ multiplex PCR, while TCRdb's copy carries only in-frame clones and drops some. The table has approximately 36,000 clones, around 85% seen once. No antigens are known for them. Sequenced here: cultured CD4+ T cells from PBMCs, sampled from a patient who received antiretroviral therapy. These receptor sequences come from an adult with HIV. The donor label of this sample is uncertain.

The V call is TRBV7-3, the J call TRBJ2-5, with 7 bases identical to TRBD1. With 5 bases clipped from V and 0 bases from J, the junction kept 3 bases outside the gene matches. In germline, CDR1 is SGHTA, CDR2 FQGTGA. The CDR3 has 14 amino acids. For the CDR3, the DNA is TGTGCCAGCAGCACGACAGGGAACCAAGAGACCCAGTACTTC. Residues: CASSTTGNQETQYF.

The rearrangement links TRBV28 to TRBJ2-7, with D unclear. Looked up from germline, CDR1 is MDHEN and CDR2 is SYDVKM. With 6 bases removed from V and 3 bases from J, the gap between germline ends came to 9 bases. This CDR3 contains 12 residues. CDR3 protein: CASSFEIYEQYF. As DNA, the CDR3 is TGTGCCAGCAGCTTCGAGATCTACGAGCAGTACTTC.

V gene TRBV2 combines with J gene TRBJ2-1, with unresolved D. V lost 3 bases, J lost 12 bases, and 12 bases lay in between. This CDR3 comprises 12 residues. Germline CDR1 SNHLY, CDR2 FYNNEI. CDR3 sequence (DNA): TGTGCCAGCAGTGAGTCGGCTTCACGGCAGTTCTTC. Its translation: CASSESASRQFF. Together with reference TRBV2 and TRBJ2-1, the CDR3 gives the full variable domain: EPEVTQTPSHQVTQMGQEVILRCVPISNHLYFYWYRQILGQKVEFLVSFYNNEISEKSEIFDDQFSVERPDGSNFTLKIRSTKLEDSAMYFCASSESASRQFFGPGTRLTVL.

A note on this clone: This specimen includes other DNA sequences encoding the same CDR3. The CDR3 DNA follows: TGTGCCAGCAGTTTCCCTAATTCACCCCTCCACTTT. This encodes CASSFPNSPLHF. The chain has TRBV12-3 or TRBV12-4 and TRBJ1-6; D unclear. The CDR3 is 12 residues long. V was pared by 3 bases and J by 6 bases, with 3 bases between.

The CDR3 nucleotides read TGTGCCAGCAGCGTCAACAGGAACACCGGGGAGCTGTTTTTT. It encodes CASSVNRNTGELFF. The rearrangement joins TRBV11-3 to TRBJ2-2; D unresolved. Trimming took off 5 bases at V and 1 base at J, with 8 bases between the two ends. Germline V gives CDR1 SGHNT, CDR2 YENEEA. The CDR3 spans 14 residues.

This chain links TRBV10-2 with TRBJ2-1, with a possible D match to TRBD2 (5 bases). The length of the CDR3 is 14 residues. V was shortened by 8 bases and J by 2 bases, with 13 bases between the two germline ends. CDR1 is WSHSY and CDR2 is SAAADI in the germline V gene. CDR3 amino acids: CASGGPAAYNEQFF. For the CDR3, the DNA is TGCGCCAGCGGCGGGCCCGCGGCCTACAATGAGCAGTTCTTC.

Comments on this clone: Other DNA sequences in the sample encode the same CDR3. The chain recombines TRBV20-1 with TRBJ2-6, with no clear D. CDR3 size: 11 residues. The germline V and J ends were trimmed by 5 bases and 3 bases, with 2 bases remaining between them. From germline, CDR1 is DFQATT and CDR2 SNEGSKA (reference sequence). CDR3 nucleotides: TGCAGTGCTCATGGGGCCAACGTCCTGACTTTC. Translation gives CSAHGANVLTF.

The V and J genes are TRBV27 and TRBJ2-7; perhaps D is TRBD1 or TRBD2 (6 bases each). The CDR3 runs to 13 residues. Germline V lookup: CDR1 MNHEY, CDR2 SMNVEV (reference sequence). V was shortened by 3 bases and J by 7 bases, with 13 bases between the two germline ends. The CDR3, as DNA: TGTGCCAGCAGTTTTAGGGGGGCGGGGGAGCAGTACTTC. Encoded protein: CASSFRGAGEQYF.

This rearrangement joins TRBV6-5 to TRBJ2-7; D could derive from TRBD1 or TRBD2 (5 bases each). Trimming pared 10 bases from V and 6 bases from J, leaving 22 bases between. This CDR3 is built from 14 residues. CDR1 is MNHEY and CDR2 is SVGAGI in the germline V gene. CDR3 region: CANRQPLGVGEQYF. CDR3 nucleotides: TGTGCCAACAGACAACCTCTGGGGGTCGGCGAGCAGTACTTC.

The chain uses TRBV20-1 and TRBJ2-1, with D hard to call. V was shortened by 5 bases and J by 6 bases, with 8 bases between the two germline ends. Looked up from germline, CDR1 is DFQATT and CDR2 is SNEGSKA (reference sequence). This CDR3 spans 11 amino acids. CDR3 in DNA: TGCAGTGCTCCAGGACCCAATGAGCAGTTCTTC. Translated: CSAPGPNEQFF.

This chain uses TRBV2 with TRBJ1-1; no clear D. The germline V gene has CDR1 SNHLY and CDR2 FYNNEI. The length of the CDR3 is 11 residues. V was trimmed by 6 bases and J by 2 bases, leaving 4 bases between them. DNA for the CDR3: TGTGCCAGCAGACATAACACTGAAGCTTTCTTT. Amino acid sequence: CASRHNTEAFF.

The chain recombines TRBV4-1 with TRBJ1-6, with TRBD1 matching 8 bases. The germline V gene encodes CDR1 MGHRA and CDR2 YSYEKL. Trimming removed 0 bases from V and 9 bases from J; junction bases left unmatched: 7. There are 16 residues in the CDR3. Here the CDR3 reads CASSQDGQGFSSPLHF. The CDR3 nucleotides are TGCGCCAGCAGCCAAGATGGACAGGGTTTTAGTTCACCCCTCCACTTT.

The chain carries TRBV18 and TRBJ1-2; D is ambiguous. This CDR3 spans 15 amino acids. V lost 1 base to trimming and J lost 6 bases, with 15 bases between them. Germline V CDR1 and CDR2: KGHSH, LQKENI. CDR3 coding DNA: TGTGCCAGCTCACCACAGCCGGGATCGGGAAATGGCTACACCTTC. It specifies CASSPQPGSGNGYTF.

The gene calls are TRBV12-5 and TRBJ2-1; D ambiguous. V was shortened by 1 base and J by 5 bases, with 6 bases between the two germline ends. Germline-derived CDR1 and CDR2 are LGHNT and FRNRAP. This CDR3 spans 13 amino acids. The CDR3 bases are TGTGCTAGTGGTTTGGATGGCGACAATGAGCAGTTCTTC. It encodes CASGLDGDNEQFF.

This chain uses TRBV14 with TRBJ2-2; D remains unclear. Looked up from germline, CDR1 is SGHDN and CDR2 is FVKESK. This CDR3 spans 13 amino acids. Trimming removed 3 bases from V and 1 base from J, with 3 bases in between. In nucleotides, the CDR3 is TGTGCCAGCAGCCACCGGAACACCGGGGAGCTGTTTTTT. It specifies CASSHRNTGELFF.

The chain carries TRBV7-9 and TRBJ1-4; D is unclear. Germline V lookup: CDR1 SEHNR, CDR2 FQNEAQ (reference sequence). Trimming left V 3 bases short and J 7 bases short, with 3 bases between. This CDR3 spans 11 amino acids. The CDR3 loop reads CASSFGEKLFF. CDR3 bases: TGTGCCAGCAGCTTTGGTGAAAAACTGTTTTTT.

This clone was found once. The genes are TRBV7-2 and TRBJ2-3, with 10 bases matching TRBD2. V shed 1 base, J shed 5 bases, and the junction held 3 bases outside the gene matches. Germline V gives CDR1 SGHTA, CDR2 FQGNSA. The CDR3 totals 15 residues. The CDR3 nucleotides read TGTGCCAGCAGCTTAGTTAGCGGGGGGCGAGATACGCAGTATTTT. Translating gives CASSLVSGGRDTQYF.

This rearrangement joins TRBV28 to TRBJ2-3; 13 positions agree with TRBD2. V gave up 5 bases and J gave up 10 bases; unmatched junction bases: 12. The CDR3 length is 16 residues. CDR1 and CDR2 (germline): MDHEN, SYDVKM. The CDR3 loop reads CASSLLGLAGVGAQYF. CDR3 sequence (DNA): TGTGCCAGCAGTCTTCTTGGACTAGCGGGGGTAGGTGCGCAGTATTTT.

This chain uses TRBV28 with TRBJ2-7; 7 bases align to TRBD2. The germline CDR1 and CDR2 sequences are MDHEN and SYDVKM. V gave up 7 bases and J gave up 4 bases; unmatched junction bases: 10. The CDR3 runs to 14 residues. This CDR3 reads CASNLGGYRYEQYF. DNA for the CDR3: TGTGCCAGCAACTTGGGGGGGTACCGTTACGAGCAGTACTTC.

The chain combines TRBV29-1 with TRBJ2-7; no definite D call. Trimming took 5 bases from V and 1 from J, leaving 9 bases between them. This CDR3 has 12 amino acids. Germline CDR1 SQVTM, CDR2 ANQGSEA. The CDR3 nucleotides are TGCAGCGTTCTGGACGGTTCCTACGAGCAGTACTTC. It specifies CSVLDGSYEQYF.

This clone occurred once. The V gene is TRBV28, the J gene TRBJ1-4; D remains unclear. Trimming stripped 4 bases from V and 8 bases from J, with 17 bases between. This CDR3 has 15 residues. The germline V gene encodes CDR1 MDHEN and CDR2 SYDVKM. CDR3 residues: CASSSLDLPREKLFF. In DNA, the CDR3 is TGTGCCAGCAGTTCCCTGGACTTACCGAGGGAAAAACTGTTTTTT.

The rearrangement joins TRBV11-1 to TRBJ1-1; D might be TRBD1 (5 bases). Germline CDR1 SGHAT, CDR2 FQDESV (reference sequence). The CDR3 is 15 amino acids. Trimming shortened V by 5 bases and J by 5 bases, and 18 bases separated the two germline ends. CDR3 sequence reads: CASSRDWEGLTEAFF. The CDR3 DNA reads TGTGCCAGCAGCCGGGACTGGGAAGGTTTGACTGAAGCTTTCTTT. The full variable domain, in which reference TRBV11-1 and TRBJ1-1 provide the parts outside the CDR3, is EAEVAQSPRYKITEKSQAVAFWCDPISGHATLYWYRQILGQGPELLVQFQDESVVDDSQLPKDRFSAERLKGVDSTLKIQPAELGDSAMYLCASSRDWEGLTEAFFGQGTRLTVV.

The V call is TRBV19, the J call TRBJ1-2; 8 positions agree with TRBD1. This CDR3 is 19 amino acids long. With V trimmed by 4 bases and J by 7 bases, 23 bases remained unmatched. Germline-derived CDR1 and CDR2 are LNHDA and SQIVND (reference sequence). The CDR3 DNA follows: TGTGCCAGTAGTAAATTCAGACAGGGGCACGTCGTCAAAGTCGGTGGCTACACCTTC. This translates into CASSKFRQGHVVKVGGYTF.